Listed here is a single T cell receptor (beta chain). Its antigen is unidentified. This CDR3 has 15 amino acids. Trimming stripped 3 bases from V and 6 bases from J, with 16 bases between. CDR1 and CDR2 from the germline V gene are SGHAT and FQNNGV. The data were obtained in a study of OX40 agonist ivuxolimab in advanced cancers. At the level of the study: Patients received intravenous ivuxolimab every 2 weeks at 0.01 to 10 mg/kg. Dose-escalation patients were diagnosed with hepatocellular carcinoma, melanoma, renal cell cancer or head and neck cancer.

Produced via immunoSEQ multiplex PCR; TCRdb's table is partial and in-frame only. The table lists 75,000 to 80,000 clones, around 86% of them singletons. Overall study results and limits: Dosing at 0.1 to 3.0 mg/kg was accompanied by clonal expansion of CD4+ and CD8+ blood T cells by week 6. Undetermined was the antigen specificity of the expanded peripheral T cells.

This sample comprised CD4+ or CD8+ T cells sorted from blood, obtained in a trial of the OX40 agonist ivuxolimab. This clonotype was sampled from an adult with an advanced solid tumor such as melanoma, head and neck, liver or kidney cancer. The V and J genes are TRBV11-2 and TRBJ2-3, with a weak D call TRBD1 (8 bases). The CDR3 sequence is CASSFYRGGSDTQYF. The CDR3 region has the DNA TGTGCCAGCAGCTTTTACAGGGGGGGGTCGGATACGCAGTATTTT.